This T cell receptor beta chain comes out of a study of STAT5B mutations in CD4+ large granular lymphocyte leukemia. In regard to this clone: The antigen is undetermined.

The CDR3 has 14 amino acids. Per the germline V gene, CDR1 is SGHRS and CDR2 is YFSETQ. V lost 2 bases and J lost 2, with 10 bases in between. Per the original methods: A productive frequency of 2.59 x 10-5 was the lowest detectable. Produced via immunoSEQ multiplex PCR; TCRdb's table is partial and in-frame only. The V and J calls and clone size come from that table; D and trimming were worked out from the DNA. The sample includes almost 30,000 clones, 70% to 85% of them seen just once. General study results and limits: Patient CD4-sorted repertoires looked more clonal than healthy CD4+ repertoires, even without putative leukemic clones.

V usage is TRBV5-1 and J usage is TRBJ2-5; D is undetermined. Sequences were obtained from CD4+ T cells from blood buffy coats. The source of this sequence is a human donor in good health. In DNA form, the CDR3 reads TGCGCCAGCAGCTTAGGGCGGCAACAAGAGACCCAGTACTTC. It is translated as CASSLGRQQETQYF.